The table lists the clone carrying this TCR beta chain with a few counts. Its antigen remains unknown. This sample stems from a study of T cell repertoires in cytomegalovirus infection. About the study: Public TCR beta signatures indicated both CMV infection and matching HLA type.

TCRdb re-called the reads through MiXCR, storing one row per CDR3 protein. Seen here are about 830,000 distinct CDR3 sequences, approximately 29% observed once, and the top ten hold about an eighth. Germline trimming cut 3 bases from V and 0 bases from J; bases unmatched to any gene: 14. Germline values: CDR1 SQVTM, CDR2 ANQGSEA. The CDR3 extends over 19 amino acids. The receptor was derived from a human donor in good health (CMV status not recorded). Some clones in this sample may be carry-over from other donors' samples. The chain joins TRBV29-1 to TRBJ2-1, with 10 bases fitting TRBD2. Specimen: cultured CD8+ T cells from PBMCs, collected from culture after CMV antigen stimulation. CDR3 DNA: TGCAGCGTTGAGGGAGCGGCTAGCGGGGGCCCCAGCTCCTACAATGAGCAGTTCTTC. The encoded protein is CSVEGAASGGPSSYNEQFF.